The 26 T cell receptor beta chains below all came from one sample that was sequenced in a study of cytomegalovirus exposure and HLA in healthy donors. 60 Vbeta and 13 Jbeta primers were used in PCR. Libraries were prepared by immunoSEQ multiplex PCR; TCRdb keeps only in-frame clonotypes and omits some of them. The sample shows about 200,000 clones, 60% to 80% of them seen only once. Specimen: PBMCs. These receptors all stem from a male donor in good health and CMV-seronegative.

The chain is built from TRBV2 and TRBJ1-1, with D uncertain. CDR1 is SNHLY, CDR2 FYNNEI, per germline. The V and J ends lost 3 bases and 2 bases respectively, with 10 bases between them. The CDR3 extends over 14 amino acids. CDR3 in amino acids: CASSESVSNTEAFF. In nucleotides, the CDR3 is TGTGCCAGCAGTGAGTCAGTATCCAACACTGAAGCTTTCTTT. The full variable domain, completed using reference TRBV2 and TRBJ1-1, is EPEVTQTPSHQVTQMGQEVILRCVPISNHLYFYWYRQILGQKVEFLVSFYNNEISEKSEIFDDQFSVERPDGSNFTLKIRSTKLEDSAMYFCASSESVSNTEAFFGQGTRLTVV.

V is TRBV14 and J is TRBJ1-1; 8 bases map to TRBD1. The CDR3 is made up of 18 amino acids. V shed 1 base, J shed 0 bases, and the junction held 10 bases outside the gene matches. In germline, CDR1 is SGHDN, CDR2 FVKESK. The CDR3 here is CASSQASQGEGVNTEAFF. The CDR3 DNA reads TGTGCCAGCAGCCAAGCGTCACAGGGGGAGGGGGTGAACACTGAAGCTTTCTTT.

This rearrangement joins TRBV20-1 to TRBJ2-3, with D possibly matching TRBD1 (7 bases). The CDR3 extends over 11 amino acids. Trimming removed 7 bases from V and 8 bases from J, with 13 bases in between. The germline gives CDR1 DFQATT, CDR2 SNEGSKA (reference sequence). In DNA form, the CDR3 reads TGCAGTGGTCGACAGGGAGGTACGCAGTATTTT. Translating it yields CSGRQGGTQYF.

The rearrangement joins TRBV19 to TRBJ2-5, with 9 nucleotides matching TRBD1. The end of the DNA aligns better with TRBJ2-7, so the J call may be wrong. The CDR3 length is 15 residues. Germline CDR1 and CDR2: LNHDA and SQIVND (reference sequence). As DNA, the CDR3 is TGTGCCAGTAGTTCATCCGGGACAGGGTCTTTCGAGCAGTACTTC. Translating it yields CASSSSGTGSFEQYF.

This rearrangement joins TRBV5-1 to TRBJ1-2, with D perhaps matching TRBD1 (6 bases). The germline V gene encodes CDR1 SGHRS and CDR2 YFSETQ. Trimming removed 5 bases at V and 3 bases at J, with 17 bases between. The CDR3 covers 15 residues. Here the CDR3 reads CASSAGGAADYGYTF. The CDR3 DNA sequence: TGCGCCAGCAGTGCCGGGGGGGCCGCCGACTATGGCTACACCTTC.

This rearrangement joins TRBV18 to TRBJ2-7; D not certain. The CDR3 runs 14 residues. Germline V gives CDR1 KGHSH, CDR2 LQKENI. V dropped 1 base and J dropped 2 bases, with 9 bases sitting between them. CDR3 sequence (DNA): TGTGCCAGCTCACCACAAAACCCAGCCTACGAGCAGTACTTC. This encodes CASSPQNPAYEQYF.

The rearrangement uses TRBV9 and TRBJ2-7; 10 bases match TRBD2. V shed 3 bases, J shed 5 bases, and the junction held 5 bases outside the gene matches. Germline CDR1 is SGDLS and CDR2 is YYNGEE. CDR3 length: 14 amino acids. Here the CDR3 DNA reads TGTGCCAGCAGCGACCTAGCGGGAGCCCACGAGCAGTACTTC. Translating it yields CASSDLAGAHEQYF.

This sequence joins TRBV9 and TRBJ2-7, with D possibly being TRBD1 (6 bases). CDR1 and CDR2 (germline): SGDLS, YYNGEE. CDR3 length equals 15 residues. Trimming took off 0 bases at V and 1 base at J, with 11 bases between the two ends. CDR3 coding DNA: TGTGCCAGCAGCGTAGGGGACACACCTTCCTACGAGCAGTACTTC. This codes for CASSVGDTPSYEQYF.

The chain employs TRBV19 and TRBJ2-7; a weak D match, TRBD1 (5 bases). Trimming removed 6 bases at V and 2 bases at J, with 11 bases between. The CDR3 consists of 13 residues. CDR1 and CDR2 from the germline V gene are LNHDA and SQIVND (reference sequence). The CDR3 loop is CASSGQIPYEQYF. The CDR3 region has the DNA TGTGCCAGTAGCGGACAAATTCCCTACGAGCAGTACTTC.

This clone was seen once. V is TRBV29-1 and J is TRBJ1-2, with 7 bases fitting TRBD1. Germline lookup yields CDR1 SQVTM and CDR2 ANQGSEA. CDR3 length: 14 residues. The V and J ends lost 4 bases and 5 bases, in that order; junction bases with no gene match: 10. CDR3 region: CSVASGQATYGYTF. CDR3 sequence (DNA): TGCAGCGTTGCGTCAGGACAGGCCACTTATGGCTACACCTTC. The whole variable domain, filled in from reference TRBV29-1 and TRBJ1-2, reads SAVISQKPSRDICQRGTSLTIQCQVDSQVTMMFWYRQQPGQSLTLIATANQGSEATYESGFVIDKFPISRPNLTFSTLTVSNMSPEDSSIYLCSVASGQATYGYTFGSGTRLTVV.

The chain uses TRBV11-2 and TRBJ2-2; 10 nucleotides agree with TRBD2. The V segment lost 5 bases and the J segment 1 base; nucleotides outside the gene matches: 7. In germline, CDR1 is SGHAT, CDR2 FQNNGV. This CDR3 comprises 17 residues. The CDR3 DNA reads TGTGCCAGCAGCCTACCGACTAGCGGGTGGAACACCGGGGAGCTGTTTTTT. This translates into CASSLPTSGWNTGELFF.

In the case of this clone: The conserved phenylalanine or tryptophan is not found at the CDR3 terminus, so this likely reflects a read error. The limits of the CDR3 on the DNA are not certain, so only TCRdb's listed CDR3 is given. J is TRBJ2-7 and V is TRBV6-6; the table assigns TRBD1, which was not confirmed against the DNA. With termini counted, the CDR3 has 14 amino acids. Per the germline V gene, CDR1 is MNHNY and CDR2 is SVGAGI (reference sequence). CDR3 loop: CASSYSRQGAGIAL.

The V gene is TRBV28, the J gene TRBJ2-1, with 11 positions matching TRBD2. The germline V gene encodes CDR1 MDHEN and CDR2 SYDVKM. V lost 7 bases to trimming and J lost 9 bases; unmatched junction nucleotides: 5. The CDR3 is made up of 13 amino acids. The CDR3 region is CASNPSGRLEQFF. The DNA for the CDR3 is TGTGCCAGCAATCCTAGCGGGAGGCTTGAGCAGTTCTTC.

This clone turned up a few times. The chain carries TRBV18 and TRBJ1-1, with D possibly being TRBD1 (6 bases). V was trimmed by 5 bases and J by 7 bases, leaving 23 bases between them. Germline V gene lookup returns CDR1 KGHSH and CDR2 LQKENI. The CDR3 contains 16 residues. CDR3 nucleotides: TGTGCCAGCTCAATCAAACAGGGTATTCCACAGAATGAAGCTTTCTTT. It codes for CASSIKQGIPQNEAFF.

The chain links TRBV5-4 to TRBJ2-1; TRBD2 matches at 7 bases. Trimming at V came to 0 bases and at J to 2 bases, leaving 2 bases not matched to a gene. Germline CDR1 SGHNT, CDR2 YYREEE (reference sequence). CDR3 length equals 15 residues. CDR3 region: CASSLGGRTYNEQFF. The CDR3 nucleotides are TGTGCCAGCAGCTTGGGCGGGAGAACCTACAATGAGCAGTTCTTC.

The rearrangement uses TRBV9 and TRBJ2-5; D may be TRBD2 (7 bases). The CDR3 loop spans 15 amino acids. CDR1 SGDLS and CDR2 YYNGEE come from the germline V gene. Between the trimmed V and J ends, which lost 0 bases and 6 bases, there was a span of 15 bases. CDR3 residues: CASSVEGGTRKTQYF. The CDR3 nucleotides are TGTGCCAGCAGCGTAGAGGGGGGGACGAGGAAGACCCAGTACTTC.

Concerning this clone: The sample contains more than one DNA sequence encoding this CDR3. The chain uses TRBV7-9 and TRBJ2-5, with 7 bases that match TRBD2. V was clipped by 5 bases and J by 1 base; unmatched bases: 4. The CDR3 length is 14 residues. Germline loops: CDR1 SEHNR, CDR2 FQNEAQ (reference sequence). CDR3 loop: CASSRTRGQETQYF. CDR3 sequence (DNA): TGTGCCAGCAGCCGGACTAGGGGCCAAGAGACCCAGTACTTC.

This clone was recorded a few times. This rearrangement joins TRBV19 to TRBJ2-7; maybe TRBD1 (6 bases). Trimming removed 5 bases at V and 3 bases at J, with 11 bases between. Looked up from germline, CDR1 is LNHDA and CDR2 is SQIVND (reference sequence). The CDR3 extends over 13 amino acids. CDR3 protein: CASSVGQSYEQYF. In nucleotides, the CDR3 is TGTGCCAGTAGTGTCGGACAGAGCTACGAGCAGTACTTC.

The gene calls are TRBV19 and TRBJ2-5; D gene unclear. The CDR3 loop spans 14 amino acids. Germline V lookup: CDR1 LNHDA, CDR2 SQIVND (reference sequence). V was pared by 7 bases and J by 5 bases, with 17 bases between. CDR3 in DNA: TGTGCCAGTAACGCGAGAGCCTTTCGGGAGACCCAGTACTTC. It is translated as CASNARAFRETQYF.

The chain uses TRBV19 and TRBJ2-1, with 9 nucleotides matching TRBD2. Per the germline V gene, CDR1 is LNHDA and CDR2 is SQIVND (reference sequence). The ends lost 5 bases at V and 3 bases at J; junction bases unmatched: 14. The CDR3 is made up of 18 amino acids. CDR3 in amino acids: CASSSFRDSGGNYNEQFF. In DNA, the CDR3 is TGTGCCAGTAGTTCCTTTCGGGATAGCGGGGGAAACTACAATGAGCAGTTCTTC.

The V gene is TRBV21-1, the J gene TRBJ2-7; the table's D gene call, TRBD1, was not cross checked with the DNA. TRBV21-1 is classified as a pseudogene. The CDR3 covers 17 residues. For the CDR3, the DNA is TGTGCCAGCAGCAAAATCCACTCCGGGACAGGGAAGAACGAGCAGTACTTC. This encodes CASSKIHSGTGKNEQYF.

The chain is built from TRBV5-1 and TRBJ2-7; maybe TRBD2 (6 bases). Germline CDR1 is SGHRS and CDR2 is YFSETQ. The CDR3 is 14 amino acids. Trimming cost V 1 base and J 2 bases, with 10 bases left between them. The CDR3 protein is CASSLTAGTYEQYF. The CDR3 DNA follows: TGCGCCAGCAGCTTGACCGCGGGGACCTACGAGCAGTACTTC.

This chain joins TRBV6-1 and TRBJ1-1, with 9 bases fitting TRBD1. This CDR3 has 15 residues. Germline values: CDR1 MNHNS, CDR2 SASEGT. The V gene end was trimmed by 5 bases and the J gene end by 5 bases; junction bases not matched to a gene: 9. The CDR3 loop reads CASSPMGTGRTEAFF. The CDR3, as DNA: TGTGCCAGCAGTCCAATGGGGACAGGGAGGACTGAAGCTTTCTTT.

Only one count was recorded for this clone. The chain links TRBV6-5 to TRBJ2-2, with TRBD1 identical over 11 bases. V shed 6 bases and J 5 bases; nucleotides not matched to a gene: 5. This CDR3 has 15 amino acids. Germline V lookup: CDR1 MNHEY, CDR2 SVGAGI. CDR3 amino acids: CASRRDRGGTGELFF. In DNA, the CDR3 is TGTGCCAGCAGACGGGACAGGGGGGGAACCGGGGAGCTGTTTTTT.

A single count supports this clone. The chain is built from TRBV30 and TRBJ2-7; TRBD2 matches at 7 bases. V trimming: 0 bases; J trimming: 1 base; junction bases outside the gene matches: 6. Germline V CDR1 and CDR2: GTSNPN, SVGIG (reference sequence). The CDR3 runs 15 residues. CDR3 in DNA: TGTGCCTGGAGTGTACTGGCGGGAGCTTCCTACGAGCAGTACTTC. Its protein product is CAWSVLAGASYEQYF.

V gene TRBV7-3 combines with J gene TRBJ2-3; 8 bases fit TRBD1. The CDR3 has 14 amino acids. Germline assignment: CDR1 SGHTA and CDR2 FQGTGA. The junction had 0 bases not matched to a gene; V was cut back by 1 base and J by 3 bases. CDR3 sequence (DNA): TGTGCCAGCAGCTTAAGGGACAGGACAGATACGCAGTATTTT. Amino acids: CASSLRDRTDTQYF.